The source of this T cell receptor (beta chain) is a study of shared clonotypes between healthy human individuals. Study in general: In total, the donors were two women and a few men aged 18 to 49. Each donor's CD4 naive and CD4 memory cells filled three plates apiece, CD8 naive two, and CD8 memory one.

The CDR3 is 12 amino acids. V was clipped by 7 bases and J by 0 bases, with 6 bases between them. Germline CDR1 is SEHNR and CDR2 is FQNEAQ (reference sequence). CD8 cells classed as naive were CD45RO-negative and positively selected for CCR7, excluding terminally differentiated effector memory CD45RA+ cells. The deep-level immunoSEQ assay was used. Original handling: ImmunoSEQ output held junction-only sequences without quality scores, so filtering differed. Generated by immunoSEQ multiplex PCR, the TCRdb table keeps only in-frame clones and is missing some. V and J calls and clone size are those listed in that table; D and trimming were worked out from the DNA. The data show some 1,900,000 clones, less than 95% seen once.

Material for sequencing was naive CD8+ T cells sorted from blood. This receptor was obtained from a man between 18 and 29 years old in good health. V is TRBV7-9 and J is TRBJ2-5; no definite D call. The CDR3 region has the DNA TGTGCCAGCACCCCGTACCAAGAGACCCAGTACTTC. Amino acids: CASTPYQETQYF.